This TCR beta chain was documented in a study of CD8+CD57+ T cells in acquired aplastic anemia. Selection for sequencing was limited to patients who had shown CD8+CD57+ cell expansion by flow cytometry. This clonotype was found once. The V end lost 1 base, the J end lost 0 bases, and 7 bases lay between the germline ends. The CDR3 totals 14 residues. Germline V gene lookup returns CDR1 SQVTM and CDR2 ANQGSEA. Genomic DNA templated the TCR beta VDJ and CDR3 profiling. TCRdb processed the reads anew with MiXCR; each CDR3 protein has one entry. The top ten hold about 12% of the sample, which has 150,000 to 170,000 distinct CDR3 sequences, roughly half seen once.

The sample taken for sequencing was sorted CD4+, CD8+, or CD8+CD57+ T cells (not recorded which) from PBMCs. The source is a human donor with aplastic anemia. The genes are TRBV29-1 and TRBJ1-5; TRBD1 is a possible D gene (6 bases). The CDR3 DNA is TGCAGCGTTGAAGTAGGGGGTAGCAATCAGCCCCAGCATTTT. Translation: CSVEVGGSNQPQHF.